This T cell receptor (beta chain) was recovered during a study of graft-versus-host responses after intestinal transplantation. Study context: Transplants were multivisceral, liver-intestinal, or isolated intestinal. Anti-thymocyte globulin served as induction for all recipients, who then took tacrolimus and steroids for about three years.

Sequencing used immunoSEQ multiplex PCR; TCRdb keeps in-frame clones, though not all of them. The sample has some 43,000 clones; around 96% are singletons. Findings of the study overall: After transplant, early declines in HvG clones were associated with peak levels of circulating GvH clones. Graft-donor T cell macrochimerism in patients accompanied high graft-versus-host to host-versus-graft clonal ratios in allografts.

Concerning this clone: Antigen unknown.

Germline V gene data show CDR1 as MGHRA and CDR2 as YSYEKL. The CDR3 is made up of 12 amino acids. Trimming removed 1 base from V and 6 bases from J, with 5 bases in between. The TCR sequence derives from a human patient who received an intestinal transplant, so some T cells may come from the graft donor. This sample comprised PBMCs, obtained 335 days after intestinal transplant. The V and J genes are TRBV4-1 and TRBJ2-3; D is unclear. CDR3 DNA sequence: TGCGCCAGCAGCCAAGGGTTCGATACGCAGTATTTT. Amino acid sequence: CASSQGFDTQYF.